This T cell receptor beta chain comes out of a study of beta chain features in type 1 diabetes. Study observations and caveats: Patients with type 1 diabetes showed fewer VDJ junction insertions and more deletions. The similarity of naive, central memory and Treg TCRB repertoires appeared greater among patients than among healthy donors. A moderate, significant TCRB CDR3 shortening appeared in type 1 diabetes across four CD4+ subsets.

With respect to this clone: The antigen is unknown.

Every donor had blood drawn once into heparin, roughly 110 mL on average. cDNA synthesis used the whole RNA isolate, giving expressed TCRB sequences. Repertoires were generated with immunoSEQ multiplex PCR, while TCRdb's copy carries only in-frame clones and drops some. The sample lists about 340,000 clones; less than 15% were seen once. The ends were cut back, 2 bases at V and 10 bases at J, with 19 bases in the middle. CDR1 is SGHRS, CDR2 YFSETQ, per germline. This CDR3 spans 15 amino acids. The sequence derives from a woman aged 18 to 35 with type 1 diabetes. Material for sequencing was naive CD4+ T cells from blood. The chain has TRBV5-1 and TRBJ2-1; D remains unclear. The CDR3 nucleotides read TGCGCCAGCAGCTTTGCGGCCGGAGCCTCGAGAGAGCAGTTCTTC. It specifies CASSFAAGASREQFF.